A single sample is the source of the 23 T cell receptor beta chains below, sequenced in a study of control samples from healthy donors and cancer patients. TCRdb keeps only in-frame clones here, not all; method: immunoSEQ multiplex PCR. The table includes 170,000 or so clones, roughly 93% detected once. The specimen was blood. The receptors derive from a young man in good health.

The chain combines TRBV14 with TRBJ2-4; D ambiguous. CDR3 length equals 18 residues. CDR1 SGHDN and CDR2 FVKESK come from the germline V gene. V lost 5 bases, J lost 1 base, and 21 bases lay in between. The CDR3 nucleotides are TGTGCCAGCAGCTGGAAGAGTTCCGTTGGCGTTGCCAAAAACATTCAGTACTTC. Amino acids: CASSWKSSVGVAKNIQYF.

The chain is built from TRBV30 and TRBJ2-2; possibly TRBD1 for D (5 bases). The CDR3 extends over 12 amino acids. Trimming took off 1 base at V and 7 bases at J, with 7 bases between the two ends. The germline V gene encodes CDR1 GTSNPN and CDR2 SVGIG (reference sequence). DNA for the CDR3: TGTGCCTGGAGTGGGGGCCTCGGGGAGCTGTTTTTT. Translating it yields CAWSGGLGELFF. The entire variable domain, with the rest obtained from reference TRBV30 and TRBJ2-2, is as follows: SQTIHQWPATLVQPVGSPLSLECTVEGTSNPNLYWYRQAAGRGLQLLFYSVGIGQISSEVPQNLSASRPQDRQFILSSKKLLLSDSGFYLCAWSGGLGELFFGEGSRLTVL.

The V gene is TRBV6-5, the J gene TRBJ2-1; D possibly corresponds to TRBD2 (5 bases). Trimming stripped 10 bases from V and 10 bases from J, with 14 bases between. This CDR3 spans 11 amino acids. Germline values: CDR1 MNHEY, CDR2 SVGAGI. The CDR3 sequence: CATGRGNEQFF. The CDR3 DNA sequence: TGTGCCACGGGCCGGGGAAACGAGCAGTTCTTC.

The chain combines TRBV7-2 with TRBJ2-1, with 7 bases matching TRBD1. The junction had 7 bases not matched to a gene; V was cut back by 5 bases and J by 3 bases. The germline V gene encodes CDR1 SGHTA and CDR2 FQGNSA. This CDR3 is 15 amino acids long. CDR3 DNA: TGTGCCAGCAGCGTATCGGGACAGCTCTACAATGAGCAGTTCTTC. As protein: CASSVSGQLYNEQFF.

This clone was found once. This chain uses TRBV5-8 with TRBJ1-4; D uncertain. The germline gives CDR1 SGHTS, CDR2 YDEGEE. The CDR3 loop spans 15 amino acids. The V gene lost 1 base and the J gene lost 7 bases, with 14 bases spanning the gap. CDR3 loop: CASSLTRLSSEKLFF. Here the CDR3 DNA reads TGTGCCAGCAGCTTGACGCGGTTGAGTAGTGAAAAACTGTTTTTT.

This chain joins TRBV19 and TRBJ2-2; TRBD2 matches at 7 bases. This CDR3 is 15 amino acids long. The trim removed 7 bases at V and 3 bases at J, leaving 8 bases unmatched. Germline V gene sequence: CDR1 LNHDA, CDR2 SQIVND (reference sequence). CDR3 nucleotides: TGTGCCAGTATAATCAGCGGGGCCTACACCGGGGAGCTGTTTTTT. The encoded protein is CASIISGAYTGELFF.

The chain joins TRBV30 to TRBJ2-5; tentatively, D is TRBD1 (5 bases). The CDR3 spans 12 residues. Per germline, CDR1 GTSNPN and CDR2 SVGIG (reference sequence). V shed 1 base and J shed 5 bases, with 8 bases lying between them. CDR3 in amino acids: CAWSGGYETQYF. DNA for the CDR3: TGTGCCTGGAGTGGGGGCTACGAGACCCAGTACTTC.

The chain has TRBV19 and TRBJ2-2; D remains ambiguous. The CDR3 covers 14 residues. Germline V gene sequence: CDR1 LNHDA, CDR2 SQIVND (reference sequence). V was pared by 5 bases and J by 1 base, with 8 bases between. The CDR3 reads CASSLWGNTGELFF. The CDR3 DNA reads TGTGCCAGTAGTTTGTGGGGGAACACCGGGGAGCTGTTTTTT.

The gene calls are TRBV27 and TRBJ2-1; tentatively, D is TRBD1 (5 bases). Germline V gene lookup returns CDR1 MNHEY and CDR2 SMNVEV (reference sequence). The ends were cut back, 6 bases at V and 0 bases at J, with 15 bases in the middle. The CDR3 runs to 16 residues. The CDR3 region has the DNA TGTGCCAGCAGCCCCAGGGCAGAGAGCTCCTACAATGAGCAGTTCTTC. Its translation is CASSPRAESSYNEQFF.

This chain links TRBV5-1 with TRBJ1-1, with D hard to call. This CDR3 region has 14 residues. Trimming shortened V by 0 bases and J by 1 base, and 7 bases separated the two germline ends. Germline V gene data show CDR1 as SGHRS and CDR2 as YFSETQ. The CDR3 region is CASSLVLGNTEAFF. The CDR3 DNA follows: TGCGCCAGCAGCTTGGTTCTCGGGAACACTGAAGCTTTCTTT.

This chain connects TRBV7-3 to TRBJ1-1; D is undetermined. Germline V gene sequence: CDR1 SGHTA, CDR2 FQGTGA. This CDR3 is 15 amino acids long. V dropped 0 bases and J dropped 0 bases, with 8 bases sitting between them. For the CDR3, the DNA is TGTGCCAGCAGCTTAACGGGTCAGATGAACACTGAAGCTTTCTTT. It translates to CASSLTGQMNTEAFF.

The genes are TRBV5-1 and TRBJ2-1; 12 bases agree with TRBD2. This CDR3 has 16 amino acids. V shed 1 base, J shed 9 bases, and the junction held 8 bases outside the gene matches. The germline gives CDR1 SGHRS, CDR2 YFSETQ. The CDR3, as DNA: TGCGCCAGCAGCTTGCCCTCTAGCGGGGGGGCTGGTGAGCAGTTCTTC. It specifies CASSLPSSGGAGEQFF.

The chain couples TRBV24-1 to TRBJ1-3; 9 nucleotides line up with TRBD1. V was clipped by 1 base and J by 8 bases; unmatched bases: 8. The CDR3 has 16 residues. The germline V gene has CDR1 KGHDR and CDR2 SFDVKD. As DNA, the CDR3 is TGTGCCACCAGTGATTTACAGGGGGCAGAATCTGACACCATATATTTT. Translated: CATSDLQGAESDTIYF.

The chain has TRBV27 and TRBJ1-5; a possible D gene is TRBD1 (6 bases). The CDR3 is made up of 14 amino acids. V was shortened by 1 base and J by 6 bases, with 10 bases between the two germline ends. Germline V gene data show CDR1 as MNHEY and CDR2 as SMNVEV (reference sequence). Here the CDR3 DNA reads TGTGCCAGCAGTTTATTCAGGGGTAGTCAGCCCCAGCATTTT. Translated: CASSLFRGSQPQHF.

The chain uses TRBV18 and TRBJ2-1; a possible D gene is TRBD2 (5 bases). CDR1 is KGHSH and CDR2 is LQKENI in the germline V gene. The CDR3 length is 13 residues. The ends were cut back, 2 bases at V and 8 bases at J, with 10 bases in the middle. The CDR3 region is CASSPFGVDEQFF. The CDR3 DNA is TGTGCCAGCTCACCATTCGGGGTGGATGAGCAGTTCTTC.

The chain joins TRBV11-1 to TRBJ1-1; D unresolved. V gave up 5 bases and J gave up 5 bases, with 18 bases separating them. Germline V CDR1 and CDR2: SGHAT, FQDESV (reference sequence). The CDR3 runs to 15 residues. DNA of the CDR3: TGTGCCAGCAGCCCAGAAGCAGTGGCGGGTACTGAAGCTTTCTTT. As protein: CASSPEAVAGTEAFF.

The chain is built from TRBV25-1 and TRBJ1-1; a possible D gene is TRBD1 (5 bases). The V end was cut by 3 bases, the J end by 6 bases, with 20 bases between. The CDR3 runs to 16 residues. Germline-derived CDR1 and CDR2 are MGHDK and SYGVNS. The CDR3 is CASSDSNDSYGPEAFF. CDR3 coding DNA: TGTGCCAGCAGTGACTCAAACGACAGCTACGGCCCTGAAGCTTTCTTT.

This clone was found once. The chain recombines TRBV2 with TRBJ1-5; D remains unclear. The CDR3 is 15 residues long. CDR1 and CDR2 (germline): SNHLY, FYNNEI. Trimming took off 4 bases at V and 0 bases at J, with 10 bases between the two ends. The CDR3 sequence: CASSVLGFSNQPQHF. CDR3 DNA: TGTGCCAGCAGTGTTTTAGGGTTTAGCAATCAGCCCCAGCATTTT.

In its sample, this clone was seen once. CDR3 sequence reads: CASSFDRGADEQYF. In DNA form, the CDR3 reads TGTGCCAGCAGCTTTGACAGGGGCGCCGACGAGCAGTACTTC. The J gene is TRBJ2-7, the V gene TRBV7-2, with 8 bases fitting TRBD1. The CDR3 runs 14 residues. V trimming: 3 bases; J trimming: 5 bases; junction bases outside the gene matches: 6. Per germline, CDR1 SGHTA and CDR2 FQGNSA.

This clone has only a few counts. The V call is TRBV9, the J call TRBJ1-3; D might be TRBD1 (5 bases). Germline assignment: CDR1 SGDLS and CDR2 YYNGEE. The CDR3 loop spans 13 amino acids. Trimming pared 3 bases from V and 1 base from J, leaving 5 bases between. CDR3 nucleotides: TGTGCCAGCAGCGCAGGGTCTGGAAACACCATATATTTT. Translation: CASSAGSGNTIYF.

The chain carries TRBV9 and TRBJ2-5; D could derive from TRBD1 or TRBD2 (5 bases each). Per the germline V gene, CDR1 is SGDLS and CDR2 is YYNGEE. This CDR3 has 11 residues. Trimming shortened V by 10 bases and J by 1 base, and 8 bases separated the two germline ends. The CDR3 region is CASGTQETQYF. The CDR3 DNA follows: TGTGCCTCCGGGACCCAAGAGACCCAGTACTTC.

This rearrangement joins TRBV18 to TRBJ2-7, with a tentative D call TRBD1 (6 bases). This CDR3 region has 17 residues. V shed 3 bases and J shed 0 bases, with 18 bases lying between them. Germline values: CDR1 KGHSH, CDR2 LQKENI. In nucleotides, the CDR3 is TGTGCCAGCTCACCGACCCCGGGTCAGGGGAGCTCCTACGAGCAGTACTTC. Its protein is CASSPTPGQGSSYEQYF. Full variable domain (missing parts from reference TRBV18 and TRBJ2-7): NAGVMQNPRHLVRRRGQEARLRCSPMKGHSHVYWYRQLPEEGLKFMVYLQKENIIDESGMPKERFSAEFPKEGPSILRIQQVVRGDSAAYFCASSPTPGQGSSYEQYFGPGTRLTVT.

This rearrangement joins TRBV6-1 to TRBJ1-5, with D maybe TRBD1 (6 bases). CDR1 is MNHNS and CDR2 is SASEGT in the germline V gene. V was cut by 2 bases and J by 4 bases, with 12 bases left in between. The length of the CDR3 is 15 residues. This CDR3 reads CASSEQGRVNQPQHF. As DNA, the CDR3 is TGTGCCAGCAGTGAACAGGGGAGGGTAAATCAGCCCCAGCATTTT.